This TCR beta chain was captured in a study of post-analysis software for immune sequencing data. Across the study: Multiple sclerosis in the patients followed relapsing-remitting, secondary progressive and progressive-relapsing courses. Overall study results and limits: Compared against controls, patients with multiple sclerosis displayed significantly lower normalized Chao1 diversity.

This clonotype was detected a few times. Its target is not known. Carried by the TCR beta cDNA libraries were unique molecular identifiers. TCRdb called the PCR reads again in MiXCR, with one record for every CDR3 protein. The profile covers about 540,000 distinct CDR3 sequences, with 34% appearing a single time and around 6.1% taken by the ten largest. This TCR was recovered from a girl between 2 and 17 years old with multiple sclerosis. The sample was blood.

CDR3 sequence reads: CASSLIGRTGETQYF. CDR3 sequence (DNA): TGCGCCAGCAGCTTGATTGGCAGAACCGGGGAGACCCAGTACTTC. The chain is built from TRBV5-1 and TRBJ2-5; D gene ambiguous. Trimming stripped 1 base from V and 5 bases from J, with 15 bases between. This CDR3 has 15 residues. Germline loops: CDR1 SGHRS, CDR2 YFSETQ.